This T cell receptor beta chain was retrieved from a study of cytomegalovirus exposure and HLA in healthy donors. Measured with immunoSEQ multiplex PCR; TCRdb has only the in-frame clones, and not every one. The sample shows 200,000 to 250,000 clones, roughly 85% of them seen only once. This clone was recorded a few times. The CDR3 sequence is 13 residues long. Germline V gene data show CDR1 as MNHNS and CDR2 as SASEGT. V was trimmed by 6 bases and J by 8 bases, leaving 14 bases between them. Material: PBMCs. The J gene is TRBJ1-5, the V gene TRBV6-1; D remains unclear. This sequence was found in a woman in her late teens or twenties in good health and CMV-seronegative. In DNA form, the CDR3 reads TGTGCCAGCAGACCGGCCCCCGGGGAGCCCCAGCATTTT. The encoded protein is CASRPAPGEPQHF.